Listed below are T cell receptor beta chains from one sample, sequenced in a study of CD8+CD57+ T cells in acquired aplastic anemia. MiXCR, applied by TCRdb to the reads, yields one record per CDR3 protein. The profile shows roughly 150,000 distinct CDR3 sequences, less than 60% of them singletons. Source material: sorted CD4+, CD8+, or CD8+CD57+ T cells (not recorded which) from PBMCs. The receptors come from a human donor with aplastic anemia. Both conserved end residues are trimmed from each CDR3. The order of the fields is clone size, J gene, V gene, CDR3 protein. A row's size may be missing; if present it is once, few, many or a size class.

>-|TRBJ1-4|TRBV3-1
ASSIGQGNEKLF
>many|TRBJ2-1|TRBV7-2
ASSLRLVNNEQF
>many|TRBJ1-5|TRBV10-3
AIKSGQGNQPQH
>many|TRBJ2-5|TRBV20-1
SARDGDRGRETQY
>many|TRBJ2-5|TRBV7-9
ASNPEAPETQY
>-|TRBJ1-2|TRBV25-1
AGSVTGGYGYT
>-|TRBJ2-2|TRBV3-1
ASSSRGATGELF
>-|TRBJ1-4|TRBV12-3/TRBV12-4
ASSPDGTEKLF
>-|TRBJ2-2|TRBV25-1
ASSGGHGELF
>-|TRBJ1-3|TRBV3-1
ASSPTWDSGNTTY
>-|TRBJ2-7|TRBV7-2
ASSLGQGSSYEQY
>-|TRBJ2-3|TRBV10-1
ASSENPADTQY
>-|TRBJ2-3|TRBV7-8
ASSGTQTDTQY
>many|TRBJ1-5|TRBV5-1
ASSLSGGRQPQH
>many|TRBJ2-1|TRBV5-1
ASSLVRDEQF
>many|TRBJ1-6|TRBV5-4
ASSLDYNSPLH
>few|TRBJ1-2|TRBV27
ASSFNTGGTGYT
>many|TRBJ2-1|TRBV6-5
ASSPRDNEQF
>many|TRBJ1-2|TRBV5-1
ASSQRQGSYGYT
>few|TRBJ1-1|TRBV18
ASSTGPNTEAF
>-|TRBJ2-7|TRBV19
ASSARTGGYEQY
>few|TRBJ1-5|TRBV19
ASSPGTGAKPQH
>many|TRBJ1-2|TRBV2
ASSEEGIYGYT